The rows below give T cell receptor beta chains drawn from one sample of a study of lung T cells in sarcoidosis with Löfgren's syndrome. A single record per CDR3 protein comes from TCRdb applying MiXCR to the reads. Seen here are about 9,400 distinct CDR3 sequences, 20% observed once, and the top ten hold roughly 7%. Sequencing was performed on CD4+ T cells from bronchoalveolar lavage. The receptors were sampled from a human donor with sarcoidosis (Löfgren's syndrome or another form), or a control subject (not recorded which). CDR3s include the opening cysteine and the closing phenylalanine or tryptophan. D genes are given only for firm matches. Where a row states a size, it is once, few, many or the class of an expanded clone; other rows omit it.

V gene,D gene,J gene,clone size,CDR3 DNA,CDR3 protein
TRBV20-1,TRBD1,TRBJ1-2,medium-sized,TGCAGTGCTAGCAGACAGGGATCGTTCGGCTACACCTTC,CSASRQGSFGYTF
TRBV7-2,TRBD1,TRBJ1-2,many,TGTGCCAGCAGCCCCCAGGGACAGCTTAACTATGGCTACACCTTC,CASSPQGQLNYGYTF
TRBV11-2,TRBD2,TRBJ2-7,once,TGTGCCAGCAGCTCTTCACTAGCGGGAGATAAATACGAGCAGTACTTC,CASSSSLAGDKYEQYF
TRBV18,TRBD1,TRBJ1-4,many,TGTGCCAGCTCACCGAATGTCCAGGGGGCTGGGGAAAAACTGTTTTTT,CASSPNVQGAGEKLFF
TRBV6-1,TRBD2,TRBJ2-1,many,TGTGCCAGCACCTTCGGTGGGGGGGGGTCCTACAATGAGCAGTTCTTC,CASTFGGGGSYNEQFF
TRBV12-3/TRBV12-4,-,TRBJ2-1,medium-sized,TGTGCCAGCAGTTTGGTAGCAGGAGAGCAGTTCTTC,CASSLVAGEQFF
TRBV20-1,TRBD2,TRBJ2-1,medium-sized,TGCAGTGCTAGTCAGGCGGGAGCTTACAATGAGCAGTTCTTC,CSASQAGAYNEQFF
TRBV30,TRBD1,TRBJ1-4,few,TGTGCCTGGGGGACAGGGACTAATGAAAAACTGTTTTTT,CAWGTGTNEKLFF
TRBV7-9,-,TRBJ1-1,many,TGTGCCAGCAGCTCGCCCGGCCCCGACCTTATGAACACTGAAGCTTTCTTT,CASSSPGPDLMNTEAFF
TRBV19,-,TRBJ2-1,-,TGTGCCAGTAGTATACGGGGGGAGCAGTTCTTC,CASSIRGEQFF